This T cell receptor beta chain comes out of a study of T cell responses to AZD1222 COVID-19 vaccine. Study-wide results and limits: Donors were largely white British and mainly female; clonal diversity was possibly underestimated.

The protocol was immunoSEQ multiplex PCR, while the TCRdb copy is restricted to in-frame clones and leaves out a portion. Of roughly 120,000 clones listed, 80% to 90% are singletons. Second doses that came at about 4 or about 12 weeks were put together. A note on this clone: Its cognate antigen is unknown.

This CDR3 comprises 15 residues. Germline CDR1 and CDR2: MGHRA and YSYEKL. V shed 3 bases, J shed 2 bases, and the junction held 7 bases outside the gene matches. This sequence was found in an adult who received the AZD1222 COVID-19 vaccine. The sample here was peripheral blood, taken 28 days after the second AZD1222 dose. V usage is TRBV4-1 and J usage is TRBJ2-7; 7 nucleotides line up with TRBD2. Here the CDR3 reads CASSHRASGAYEQYF. In nucleotides, the CDR3 is TGCGCCAGCAGCCACCGGGCTAGCGGTGCCTACGAGCAGTACTTC.